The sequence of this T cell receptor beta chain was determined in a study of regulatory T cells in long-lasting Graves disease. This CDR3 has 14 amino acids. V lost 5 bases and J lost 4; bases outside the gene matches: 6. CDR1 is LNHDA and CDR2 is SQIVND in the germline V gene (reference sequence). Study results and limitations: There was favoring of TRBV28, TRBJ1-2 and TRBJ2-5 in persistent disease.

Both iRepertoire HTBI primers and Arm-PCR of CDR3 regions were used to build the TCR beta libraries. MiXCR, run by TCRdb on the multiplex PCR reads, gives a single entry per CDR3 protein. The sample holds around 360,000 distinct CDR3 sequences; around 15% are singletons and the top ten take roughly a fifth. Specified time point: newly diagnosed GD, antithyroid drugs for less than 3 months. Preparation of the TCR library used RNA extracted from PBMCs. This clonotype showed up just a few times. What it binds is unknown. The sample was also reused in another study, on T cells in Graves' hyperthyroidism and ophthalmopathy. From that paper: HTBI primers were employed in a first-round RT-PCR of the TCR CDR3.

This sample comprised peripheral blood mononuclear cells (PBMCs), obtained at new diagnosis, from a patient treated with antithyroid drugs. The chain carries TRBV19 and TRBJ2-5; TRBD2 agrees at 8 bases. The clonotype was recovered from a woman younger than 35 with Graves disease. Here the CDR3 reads CASSAKAGAETQYF. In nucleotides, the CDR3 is TGTGCCAGTAGTGCGAAAGCGGGAGCAGAGACCCAGTACTTC. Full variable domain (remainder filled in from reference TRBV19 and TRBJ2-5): DGGITQSPKYLFRKEGQNVTLSCEQNLNHDAMYWYRQDPGQGLRLIYYSQIVNDFQKGDIAEGYSVSREKKESFPLTVTSAQKNPTAFYLCASSAKAGAETQYFGPGTRLLVL.